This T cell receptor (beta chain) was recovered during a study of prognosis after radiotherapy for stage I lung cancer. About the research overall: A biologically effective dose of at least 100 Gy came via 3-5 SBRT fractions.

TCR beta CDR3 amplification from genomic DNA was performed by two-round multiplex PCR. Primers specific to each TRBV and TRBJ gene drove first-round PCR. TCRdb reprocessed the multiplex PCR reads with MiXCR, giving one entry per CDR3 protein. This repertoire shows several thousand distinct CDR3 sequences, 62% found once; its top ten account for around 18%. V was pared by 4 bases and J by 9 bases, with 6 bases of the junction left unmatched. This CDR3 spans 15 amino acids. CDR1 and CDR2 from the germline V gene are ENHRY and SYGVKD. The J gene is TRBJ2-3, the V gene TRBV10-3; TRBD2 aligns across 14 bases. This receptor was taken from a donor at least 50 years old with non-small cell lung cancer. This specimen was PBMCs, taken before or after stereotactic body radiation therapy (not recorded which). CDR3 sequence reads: CAISGTSGGPPTQYF. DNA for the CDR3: TGTGCCATCAGTGGGACTAGCGGGGGGCCCCCGACGCAGTATTTT.